These 16 T cell receptor beta chains were all obtained from the same sample, sequenced in a study of OX40 agonist ivuxolimab in advanced cancers. The data were produced by immunoSEQ multiplex PCR, yet TCRdb's version contains in-frame clones alone and is incomplete. The sample has some 33,000 clones; approximately 87% are singletons. The sample here was CD4+ or CD8+ T cells sorted from blood, taken in a trial of the OX40 agonist ivuxolimab. Every receptor here comes from an adult with an advanced solid tumor such as melanoma, head and neck, liver or kidney cancer.

The chain has TRBV5-1 and TRBJ2-7; 11 nucleotides line up with TRBD1. J gave up 3 bases and V 7 bases, and 15 bases lay outside the gene matches. The CDR3 is 17 residues long. The germline V gene encodes CDR1 SGHRS and CDR2 YFSETQ. CDR3 loop: CASSPGQGVWGFYEQYF. The DNA for the CDR3 is TGCGCCAGCTCTCCGGGACAGGGGGTATGGGGTTTCTACGAGCAGTACTTC.

The chain couples TRBV7-8 to TRBJ1-2; tentatively, D is TRBD1 (6 bases). CDR1 is SGHVS, CDR2 FQNEAQ, per germline. The CDR3 runs 16 residues. Trimming removed 5 bases from V and 4 bases from J, with 20 bases in between. Here the CDR3 DNA reads TGTGCCAGCAGCCCCCCGGGGGGGGCCCGTTTCTATGGCTACACCTTC. This sequence encodes CASSPPGGARFYGYTF.

V is TRBV2 and J is TRBJ2-7; 7 positions agree with TRBD2. With 7 bases clipped from V and 3 bases from J, the junction kept 3 bases outside the gene matches. Germline values: CDR1 SNHLY, CDR2 FYNNEI. CDR3 size: 12 residues. In DNA, the CDR3 is TGTGCCAGCACCCTAGCGGACTACGAGCAGTACTTC. Encoded protein: CASTLADYEQYF.

The chain is built from TRBV27 and TRBJ2-2, with TRBD2 matching over 8 bases. The CDR3 consists of 17 residues. Germline trimming cut 7 bases from V and 7 bases from J; bases unmatched to any gene: 17. Germline CDR1 MNHEY, CDR2 SMNVEV (reference sequence). The DNA of the CDR3 is TGTGCCAGCAACACACTTAAAATAGCGGGAAGGGGCGGGGAGCTGTTTTTT. It encodes CASNTLKIAGRGGELFF.

The chain couples TRBV5-4 to TRBJ2-7; 7 nucleotides match TRBD1. The germline gives CDR1 SGHNT, CDR2 YYREEE (reference sequence). This CDR3 has 15 amino acids. Trimming took 3 bases from V and 2 from J; bases not matched to a gene: 8. The CDR3 here is CASSSQTGPTYEQYF. In DNA form, the CDR3 reads TGTGCCAGCAGCTCTCAGACAGGGCCAACCTACGAGCAGTACTTC.

This sequence joins TRBV5-1 and TRBJ1-1; TRBD1 matches at 12 bases. There are 14 residues in the CDR3. Looked up from germline, CDR1 is SGHRS and CDR2 is YFSETQ. V shed 3 bases, J shed 7 bases, and the junction held 4 bases outside the gene matches. Here the CDR3 DNA reads TGCGCCAGCAGCTCGGGACAGGGGGCGGATGAAGCTTTCTTT. This translates into CASSSGQGADEAFF. The full variable domain, with the rest looked up from reference TRBV5-1 and TRBJ1-1, is KAGVTQTPRYLIKTRGQQVTLSCSPISGHRSVSWYQQTPGQGLQFLFEYFSETQRNKGNFPGRFSGRQFSNSRSEMNVSTLELGDSALYLCASSSGQGADEAFFGQGTRLTVV.

This clone was recorded only once. The chain employs TRBV14 and TRBJ2-1; 8 bases line up with TRBD2. Germline CDR1 reads SGHDN; CDR2 reads FVKESK. This CDR3 contains 12 residues. The V segment lost 4 bases and the J segment 12 bases; nucleotides outside the gene matches: 5. As DNA, the CDR3 is TGTGCCAGCAGCCTTAGCGGGACTCCGCAGTTCTTC. It is translated as CASSLSGTPQFF.

The genes are TRBV11-2 and TRBJ2-3; TRBD1 is a possible D gene (6 bases). Trimming removed 0 bases at V and 6 bases at J, with 10 bases between. The CDR3 spans 14 residues. Germline-derived CDR1 and CDR2 are SGHAT and FQNNGV. CDR3 sequence: CASSLEGHLDTQYF. In DNA form, the CDR3 reads TGTGCCAGCAGCTTAGAGGGACATCTCGATACGCAGTATTTT. Full variable domain (missing parts from reference TRBV11-2 and TRBJ2-3): EAGVAQSPRYKIIEKRQSVAFWCNPISGHATLYWYQQILGQGPKLLIQFQNNGVVDDSQLPKDRFSAERLKGVDSTLKIQPAKLEDSAVYLCASSLEGHLDTQYFGPGTRLTVL.

This chain links TRBV11-2 with TRBJ2-3; TRBD2 is a possible D gene (5 bases). V was shortened by 4 bases and J by 1 base, with 18 bases between the two germline ends. The CDR3 covers 17 residues. Germline CDR1 is SGHAT and CDR2 is FQNNGV. This chain's CDR3 is CASSSHLDGRGTDTQYF. The CDR3 region has the DNA TGTGCCAGCAGCTCACACCTGGACGGGCGGGGCACAGATACGCAGTATTTT.

The CDR3 DNA reads TGTGCCAGCAGCCCGGAGCCAGGGGGCGCCCAGGATGGCTACACCTTC. This gives the protein CASSPEPGGAQDGYTF. This chain links TRBV7-8 with TRBJ1-2; 8 nucleotides align to TRBD1. The CDR3 extends over 16 amino acids. Losses at the gene ends were 5 bases for V and 6 bases for J; bases not matched to a gene: 14. The V gene's germline CDR1 is SGHVS and CDR2 FQNEAQ. The complete variable domain, with remaining parts taken from reference TRBV7-8 and TRBJ1-2, reads GAGVSQSPRYKVAKRGQDVALRCDPISGHVSLFWYQQALGQGPEFLTYFQNEAQLDKSGLPSDRFFAERPEGSVSTLKIQRTQQEDSAVYLCASSPEPGGAQDGYTFGSGTRLTVV.

Concerning this clone itself: Other DNA sequences from this sample encode an identical CDR3 as well. The chain joins TRBV5-8 to TRBJ2-7; the D is unclear. V gave up 5 bases and J gave up 6 bases, with 9 bases separating them. The CDR3 extends over 11 amino acids. Germline V gives CDR1 SGHTS, CDR2 YDEGEE. CDR3 coding DNA: TGTGCCAGCAGTCTTCAGGTCGAGCAGTACTTC. As protein: CASSLQVEQYF.

The chain joins TRBV7-2 to TRBJ2-7; 8 nucleotides match TRBD1. Germline assignment: CDR1 SGHTA and CDR2 FQGNSA. The CDR3 is 14 amino acids. V lost 3 bases to trimming and J lost 3 bases; unmatched junction nucleotides: 4. The chain's CDR3 is CASSLLDRGYEQYF. Here the CDR3 DNA reads TGTGCCAGCAGCTTGTTAGACAGGGGCTACGAGCAGTACTTC.

CDR3 protein: CASSERYGLPYEQYF. For the CDR3, the DNA is TGTGCCAGCAGTGAGCGTTATGGCCTCCCCTACGAGCAGTACTTC. This chain connects TRBV6-4 to TRBJ2-7; D uncertain. The CDR3 extends over 15 amino acids. V lost 3 bases and J 2 bases, leaving 14 bases between the germline ends. Germline V gives CDR1 MRHNA, CDR2 SNTAGT.

The genes are TRBV5-5 and TRBJ1-5; TRBD1 aligns across 12 bases. The V segment lost 0 bases and the J segment 1 base; nucleotides outside the gene matches: 5. This CDR3 has 18 amino acids. Germline V lookup: CDR1 SGHKS, CDR2 YYEKEE (reference sequence). The CDR3 nucleotides read TGTGCCAGCAGCTTGGTGGGACAGGGGGCCGGCAGCAATCAGCCCCAGCATTTT. It encodes CASSLVGQGAGSNQPQHF.

The chain has TRBV4-1 and TRBJ1-5, with unresolved D. With 0 bases removed from V and 3 bases from J, the gap between germline ends came to 9 bases. The germline gives CDR1 MGHRA, CDR2 YSYEKL. This CDR3 is 15 amino acids long. CDR3 residues: CASSQDTSINQPQHF. The CDR3 coding sequence is TGCGCCAGCAGCCAAGACACTTCCATCAATCAGCCCCAGCATTTT.

On this clone: This sample also contains other DNA sequences that code for the same CDR3. The chain joins TRBV9 to TRBJ2-7, with 10 bases identical to TRBD1. Germline assignment: CDR1 SGDLS and CDR2 YYNGEE. The V and J ends lost 0 bases and 2 bases, in that order; junction bases with no gene match: 2. The CDR3 sequence is 15 residues long. CDR3 in amino acids: CASSVGGTGAYEQYF. CDR3 sequence (DNA): TGTGCCAGCAGCGTAGGCGGGACAGGGGCCTACGAGCAGTACTTC.